The rows below give T cell receptor beta chains drawn from one sample of a study of beta chain features in type 1 diabetes. Some clones are missing from TCRdb's copy, which holds only in-frame ones; the method was immunoSEQ multiplex PCR. The data contain under 300,000 clones, approximately 8% of them singletons. Source material: central memory CD4+ T cells from blood. The receptors here all came from a woman in her late teens or twenties in good health. Both conserved end residues are part of each CDR3. The order of the fields is CDR3 protein, CDR3 DNA, J gene, clone size, V gene, D gene. A D gene is named only where the DNA matches it firmly. Some rows mark clone size as missing; the rest say once, few, many or name a class of expanded clone.

CASRFRDRVHSPLHF TGTGCCAGCAGGTTCCGGGACAGGGTACATTCACCCCTCCACTTT TRBJ1-6 few TRBV28 TRBD1
CASSIGDRTGELFF TGCGCCAGCAGCATAGGCGACAGGACCGGGGAGCTGTTTTTT TRBJ2-2 NA TRBV5-1 NA
CASSPGTGGYGTEAFF TGTGCCAGCTCACCCGGGACAGGGGGCTATGGCACTGAAGCTTTCTTT TRBJ1-1 many TRBV18 TRBD1
CSVEGGRGTNTEAFF TGCAGCGTTGAAGGGGGCAGGGGGACGAACACTGAAGCTTTCTTT TRBJ1-1 NA TRBV29-1 TRBD1
CASSKGRKTYEQYF TGTGCCAGCAGTAAGGGGCGGAAAACCTACGAGCAGTACTTC TRBJ2-7 few TRBV6-6 NA
CASSPRSSGNHEQFF TGTGCCAGTAGCCCCAGGTCTAGCGGGAATCATGAGCAGTTCTTC TRBJ2-1 NA TRBV19 TRBD2
CASSLMGQGITGELFF TGTGCCAGCAGCTTAATGGGACAGGGTATCACCGGGGAGCTGTTTTTT TRBJ2-2 few TRBV7-3 TRBD1
CASYSQGHTEAFF TGTGCCAGCTATTCACAGGGCCACACTGAAGCTTTCTTT TRBJ1-1 few TRBV6-6 NA
CAIRDRDRVNTEAFF TGTGCCATCAGGGACAGGGACCGAGTGAACACTGAAGCTTTCTTT TRBJ1-1 NA TRBV10-3 TRBD1
CASSSGTANLRNEAFF TGTGCCAGCTCATCCGGGACGGCTAATCTGCGGAACGAAGCTTTCTTT TRBJ1-1 many TRBV18 NA
CASTLTDYGYTF TGTGCCAGCACCCTGACAGACTATGGCTACACCTTC TRBJ1-2 NA TRBV6-6 NA
CASSPGQPYEQYF TGTGCCAGCTCACCGGGACAGCCCTACGAGCAGTACTTC TRBJ2-7 NA TRBV18 TRBD1
CASSGQNTGELFF TGTGCCAGCAGTGGGCAAAACACCGGGGAGCTGTTTTTT TRBJ2-2 NA TRBV6-4 NA
CASSPGQGWDIQYF TGTGCCAGCAGCCCGGGACAGGGCTGGGACATTCAGTACTTC TRBJ2-4 NA TRBV7-8 TRBD1
CASTEGQPCRETQYF TGTGCCAGCACTGAAGGACAGCCTTGTCGGGAGACCCAGTACTTC TRBJ2-5 NA TRBV21-1 NA
CASTGAGVMNTEAFF TGTGCCTCCACCGGGGCAGGGGTGATGAACACTGAAGCTTTCTTT TRBJ1-1 NA TRBV30 NA
CASSLVSRQETQYF TGTGCCAGCAGCTTAGTGTCCAGACAAGAGACCCAGTACTTC TRBJ2-5 NA TRBV7-2 NA
CAWSVGGAYGYTF TGTGCCTGGAGTGTAGGCGGGGCCTATGGCTACACCTTC TRBJ1-2 NA TRBV30 NA
CASSSQRTGDNEQFF TGTGCCAGCAGCTCCCAGAGGACAGGTGACAATGAGCAGTTCTTC TRBJ2-1 few TRBV7-2 TRBD1
CASSGDRGVSYEQYF TGTGCCAGCAGCGGCGACAGGGGTGTCTCCTACGAGCAGTACTTC TRBJ2-7 many TRBV21-1 NA
CASSQDGQREQFF TGTGCCAGCAGCCAAGATGGCCAGCGGGAGCAGTTCTTC TRBJ2-1 many TRBV4-2 NA
CASSPGPYNEQFF TGCGCCAGCAGCCCCGGCCCCTACAATGAGCAGTTCTTC TRBJ2-1 few TRBV4-1 NA
CASSAPQGRNTEAFF TGTGCCAGCAGCGCACCACAGGGACGGAACACTGAAGCTTTCTTT TRBJ1-1 few TRBV9 NA
CASSSKLAGTDTQYF TGTGCCAGCAGCTCCAAACTAGCGGGAACAGATACGCAGTATTTT TRBJ2-3 many TRBV5-4 TRBD2
CASSPTVQGEKLFF TGTGCCAGCAGCCCGACAGTTCAGGGTGAAAAACTGTTTTTT TRBJ1-4 few TRBV11-1 NA
CASSRTSHGNQPQHF TGTGCCAGCAGCAGAACATCCCACGGCAATCAGCCCCAGCATTTT TRBJ1-5 few TRBV28 NA
CASNRQTNTGELFF TGTGCCAGCAATAGACAGACGAACACCGGGGAGCTGTTTTTT TRBJ2-2 few TRBV2 NA
CASSQVMGFANYGYTF TGTGCCAGCAGCCAGGTCATGGGGTTTGCTAACTATGGCTACACCTTC TRBJ1-2 few TRBV4-2 NA
CASSVGLAGTGDTQYF TGTGCCAGCAGCGTAGGACTAGCGGGGACGGGGGATACGCAGTATTTT TRBJ2-3 many TRBV9 TRBD2
CASSQVGGVSQPQHF TGTGCCAGCAGTCAAGTAGGGGGTGTCAGTCAGCCCCAGCATTTT TRBJ1-5 NA TRBV7-2 NA
CASSPQGYGYTF TGTGCCAGCAGCCCGCAAGGCTATGGCTACACCTTC TRBJ1-2 NA TRBV7-9 NA
CASSIRLGDSGNQPQHF TGTGCCAGTAGTATAAGGTTGGGGGATAGCGGCAATCAGCCCCAGCATTTT TRBJ1-5 many TRBV19 NA
CASSNRGNTEAFF TGTGCCAGCAGTAACAGGGGGAACACTGAAGCTTTCTTT TRBJ1-1 NA TRBV28 TRBD1
CASSLFSAGTQETQYF TGTGCCAGCAGCTTATTTTCGGCGGGTACTCAAGAGACCCAGTACTTC TRBJ2-5 NA TRBV11-2 NA
CATSRFGQNNEQFF TGTGCCACCAGCAGATTCGGCCAAAACAATGAGCAGTTCTTC TRBJ2-1 few TRBV15 NA
CASSPDGRSYEQYF TGTGCCAGCTCACCGGACGGACGTTCCTACGAGCAGTACTTC TRBJ2-7 NA TRBV18 NA
CASNRGQGMNYGYTF TGTGCCAGTAACCGAGGGCAGGGGATGAACTATGGCTACACCTTC TRBJ1-2 NA TRBV7-2 NA
CASSYGSANQPQHF TGTGCCAGCAGTTACGGGTCAGCAAATCAGCCCCAGCATTTT TRBJ1-5 few TRBV6-5 NA
CASSPDRAATHGYTF TGTGCCAGCAGCCCTGATCGGGCAGCCACCCATGGCTACACCTTC TRBJ1-2 few TRBV9 NA
CASTTQGAVLDEQFF TGCGCCAGTACGACCCAGGGGGCAGTTTTGGATGAGCAGTTCTTC TRBJ2-1 NA TRBV5-1 TRBD1
CASSPEGSPLHF TGTGCCAGCTCACCAGAGGGTTCACCCCTCCACTTT TRBJ1-6 NA TRBV18 NA
CASTPPGLAGVSEQFF TGTGCCAGCACCCCGCCCGGACTAGCGGGAGTTAGTGAGCAGTTCTTC TRBJ2-1 NA TRBV27 TRBD2
CASSPLLDATEAFF TGCGCCAGCAGCCCACTACTGGACGCTACTGAAGCTTTCTTT TRBJ1-1 NA TRBV4-3 NA
CAWSEGQANQPQHF TGTGCCTGGAGTGAGGGACAGGCCAATCAGCCCCAGCATTTT TRBJ1-5 NA TRBV30 TRBD1
CASGLGDSRKNEQFF TGTGCTAGTGGTTTGGGGGACAGTAGGAAGAATGAGCAGTTCTTC TRBJ2-1 few TRBV12-5 TRBD1
CASSLQGRTYEQYF TGTGCCAGCAGCTTACAGGGCCGAACCTACGAGCAGTACTTC TRBJ2-7 NA TRBV7-2 NA
CASSLPGTGVYNEQFF TGTGCCAGCAGCTTGCCCGGGACAGGGGTATACAATGAGCAGTTCTTC TRBJ2-1 many TRBV5-4 TRBD1
CASSPRSSGAANTGELFF TGTGCCAGCAGCCCACGGTCTAGCGGGGCAGCGAACACCGGGGAGCTGTTTTTT TRBJ2-2 NA TRBV9 TRBD2
CSVLQGQYEPQHF TGCAGCGTTCTCCAGGGACAATATGAACCCCAGCATTTT TRBJ1-5 NA TRBV29-1 NA
CASSERVRGVNTEAFF TGTGCCAGCAGTGAAAGGGTTCGTGGCGTGAACACTGAAGCTTTCTTT TRBJ1-1 NA TRBV2 NA
CAISIGGRNTDTQYF TGTGCCATCAGCATCGGGGGGAGAAACACAGATACGCAGTATTTT TRBJ2-3 NA TRBV10-3 TRBD2
CASSNFQETQYF TGTGCCAGCAGCAACTTCCAAGAGACCCAGTACTTC TRBJ2-5 NA TRBV5-4 NA
CASSLGGGQGINQETQYF TGCGCCAGCAGCTTGGGAGGGGGACAGGGGATCAACCAAGAGACCCAGTACTTC TRBJ2-5 few TRBV5-1 TRBD1
CASSLSENSPLHF TGTGCCAGCAGCTTATCAGAGAATTCACCCCTCCACTTT TRBJ1-6 NA TRBV7-6 NA